This T cell receptor (beta chain) was recovered during a study of blood T cell repertoires in COVID-19. Study at large: There were acute and convalescent COVID-19 samples, and they came from the United States, Italy and Spain.

Trimming removed 5 bases from V and 2 bases from J; junction bases left unmatched: 3. CDR1 is MNHEY and CDR2 is SVGEGT in the germline V gene. The length of the CDR3 is 14 residues. Profiling relied on immunoSEQ multiplex PCR, and the TCRdb table lists in-frame clones only, not all of them. The profile shows about 110,000 clones, about nine tenths of them singletons. This chain joins TRBV6-2 or TRBV6-3 and TRBJ2-1, with 7 bases that match TRBD1. This TCR was recovered from a human donor in a cohort sampled during active COVID-19. Sample: peripheral blood. The CDR3 here is CASSRDSPYNEQFF. CDR3 coding DNA: TGTGCCAGCAGTAGGGACAGTCCCTACAATGAGCAGTTCTTC.